The clone carrying this T cell receptor beta chain was seen just once. What it recognizes is unknown. The V gene's germline CDR1 is SGHAT and CDR2 FQNNGV. The CDR3 has 14 residues. V was pared by 7 bases and J by 5 bases, with 9 bases of the junction left unmatched. The method was immunoSEQ multiplex PCR; TCRdb's version includes in-frame clones alone and lacks a portion of them. This sample carries 100,000 or so clones, about 92% of them seen once, and the ten largest clones take about 2%. The sample originates from a study of graft-versus-host responses after intestinal transplantation. Study at large: Multivisceral, liver-intestinal, or isolated intestinal transplants were received by the recipients.

Overall study results and limits: Early post-transplant HvG declines showed an association with peak circulating GvH clone levels. Individuals who had graft-donor T cell macrochimerism had allografts that showed high graft-versus-host to host-versus-graft clonal ratios. Investigators detected GvH clones in recipient marrow, with some emerging earlier in ileum or blood.

The chain has TRBV11-2 and TRBJ1-1; 8 bases map to TRBD1. The material sequenced was unstimulated CD8+ T cells sorted from spleen or lymph node cells, taken before intestinal transplant. The clonotype was recovered from a human donor who received an intestinal transplant. The CDR3 coding sequence is TGTGCCAGCACCCAGGGGGCATCTTGGACTGAAGCTTTCTTT. Translated, it gives CASTQGASWTEAFF.